One sample yielded the 13 T cell receptor beta chains listed below, sequenced in a study of cytomegalovirus exposure and HLA in healthy donors. Researchers ran the PCR with 60 Vbeta and 13 Jbeta primers. The method was immunoSEQ multiplex PCR; TCRdb's version includes in-frame clones alone and lacks a portion of them. The sample records 200,000 to 250,000 clones, 65% to 90% being singletons. Specimen: PBMCs. These receptors were taken from a girl aged 10-17 years in good health and CMV-seronegative.

The chain links TRBV30 to TRBJ1-4; a possible D gene is TRBD1 (6 bases). The germline V gene has CDR1 GTSNPN and CDR2 SVGIG (reference sequence). This CDR3 contains 16 residues. Trimming took off 0 bases at V and 5 bases at J, with 16 bases between the two ends. The CDR3 DNA reads TGTGCCTGGAGTGTAGCCCGGACAGAGGTAAATGAAAAACTGTTTTTT. It is translated as CAWSVARTEVNEKLFF.

This clone was detected once. The chain couples TRBV5-4 to TRBJ1-2; D possibly corresponds to TRBD1 (6 bases). V was clipped by 0 bases and J by 8 bases, with 17 bases between them. CDR3 length equals 15 residues. Germline V gene lookup returns CDR1 SGHNT and CDR2 YYREEE (reference sequence). CDR3 sequence reads: CASSLVRDTPLGYTF. The CDR3 region has the DNA TGTGCCAGCAGCTTGGTTCGGGACACTCCTTTGGGCTACACCTTC.

The chain carries TRBV7-2 and TRBJ2-7, with 9 nucleotides matching TRBD2. V shed 1 base and J 2 bases; nucleotides not matched to a gene: 9. Germline CDR1 SGHTA, CDR2 FQGNSA. The CDR3 is 17 residues long. The CDR3 DNA follows: TGTGCCAGCAGCTTAGTGGGGAATAGCGGGAGCGCCTACGAGCAGTACTTC. It encodes CASSLVGNSGSAYEQYF.

The V gene is TRBV19, the J gene TRBJ1-2; D perhaps matches TRBD1 (5 bases). The CDR3 has 12 residues. Trimming left V 11 bases short and J 8 bases short, with 18 bases between. Per the germline V gene, CDR1 is LNHDA and CDR2 is SQIVND (reference sequence). The CDR3 bases are TGTGCCGGACATTCATATGATAGAGGCTACACCTTC. Protein sequence: CAGHSYDRGYTF.

The chain has TRBV7-2 and TRBJ2-1; no firm D call. From germline, CDR1 is SGHTA and CDR2 FQGNSA. This CDR3 region has 14 residues. Trimming pared 2 bases from V and 9 bases from J, leaving 14 bases between. CDR3 DNA sequence: TGTGCCAGCAGCTTATTATGGCAGGCTGGTGAGCAGTTCTTC. Protein product: CASSLLWQAGEQFF.

This clone occurred once. This chain joins TRBV5-4 and TRBJ2-5, with a tentative D call TRBD2 (6 bases). CDR3 size: 14 residues. V lost 4 bases, J lost 0 bases, and 10 bases lay in between. Per germline, CDR1 SGHNT and CDR2 YYREEE (reference sequence). This chain's CDR3 is CASSPAGYQETQYF. The CDR3 nucleotides read TGTGCCAGCAGCCCTGCGGGGTACCAAGAGACCCAGTACTTC.

V usage is TRBV7-8 and J usage is TRBJ2-7, with 9 bases identical to TRBD1. V lost 1 base, J lost 7 bases, and 5 bases stayed unmatched. Looked up from germline, CDR1 is SGHVS and CDR2 is FQNEAQ. The CDR3 is 14 residues long. CDR3: CASSLGTGVREQYF. In nucleotides, the CDR3 is TGTGCCAGCAGCTTAGGGACAGGGGTCCGGGAGCAGTACTTC.

This clone came up once. The V call is TRBV6-6, the J call TRBJ2-5, with 7 bases that match TRBD2. V lost 5 bases to trimming and J lost 1 base; unmatched junction nucleotides: 4. CDR3 length: 14 residues. CDR1 and CDR2 from the germline V gene are MNHNY and SVGAGI (reference sequence). This chain's CDR3 is CASSHGTIQETQYF. Here the CDR3 DNA reads TGTGCCAGCAGTCACGGGACTATCCAAGAGACCCAGTACTTC.

The J gene is TRBJ2-6, the V gene TRBV7-8; D gene unclear. This CDR3 has 16 residues. CDR1 and CDR2 from the germline V gene are SGHVS and FQNEAQ. The V and J ends lost 5 bases and 0 bases respectively, with 11 bases between them. The CDR3 DNA reads as TGTGCCAGCAGCCCCCTGCGGCCCTCTGGGGCCAACGTCCTGACTTTC. Translation gives CASSPLRPSGANVLTF.

This clone was recorded a few times. The chain is built from TRBV5-1 and TRBJ2-7, with 8 bases aligning to TRBD2. V lost 0 bases to trimming and J lost 1 base; unmatched junction nucleotides: 3. This CDR3 spans 15 amino acids. Germline V lookup: CDR1 SGHRS, CDR2 YFSETQ. The CDR3 region has the DNA TGCGCCAGCAGCTTGGCTGGGACTAGGTCCTACGAGCAGTACTTC. It codes for CASSLAGTRSYEQYF.

Written as DNA, the CDR3 is TGTGCCAGTAGTACCAAAGGGACAGGGAGTACCCGTCCGGGGGGCCAAGAGACCCAGTACTTC. The encoded protein is CASSTKGTGSTRPGGQETQYF. This chain connects TRBV19 to TRBJ2-5, with 9 positions matching TRBD1. The germline CDR1 and CDR2 sequences are LNHDA and SQIVND (reference sequence). Trimming took 4 bases from V and 1 from J; bases not matched to a gene: 22. The CDR3 consists of 21 residues.

The rearrangement joins TRBV10-3 to TRBJ1-2, with D tentatively TRBD1 (5 bases). V gave up 10 bases and J gave up 8 bases, with 17 bases separating them. Germline V gene sequence: CDR1 ENHRY, CDR2 SYGVKD. This CDR3 is 12 amino acids long. Written as DNA, the CDR3 is TGTGCCAATTGGGGCCTAGTTGGGGGCTACACCTTC. This gives the protein CANWGLVGGYTF.

The rearrangement joins TRBV28 to TRBJ1-2; D remains unclear. Trimming removed 3 bases from V and 4 bases from J, with 6 bases in between. This CDR3 is built from 12 residues. Germline CDR1 is MDHEN and CDR2 is SYDVKM. CDR3 in amino acids: CASSFGFYGYTF. The CDR3 DNA is TGTGCCAGCAGTTTTGGCTTCTATGGCTACACCTTC.